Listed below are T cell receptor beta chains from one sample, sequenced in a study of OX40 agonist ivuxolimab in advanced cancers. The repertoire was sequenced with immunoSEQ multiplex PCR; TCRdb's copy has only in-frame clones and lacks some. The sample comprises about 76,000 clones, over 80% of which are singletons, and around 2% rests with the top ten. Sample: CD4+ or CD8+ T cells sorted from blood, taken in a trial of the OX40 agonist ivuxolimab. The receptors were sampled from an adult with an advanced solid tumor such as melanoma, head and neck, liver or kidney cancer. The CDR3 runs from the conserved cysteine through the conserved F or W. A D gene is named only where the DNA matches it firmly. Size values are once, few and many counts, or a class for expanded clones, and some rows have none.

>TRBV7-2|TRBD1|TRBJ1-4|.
TGTGCCAGCAGCCTGGACAGGGCCCTCGAAAAACTGTTTTTT
CASSLDRALEKLFF
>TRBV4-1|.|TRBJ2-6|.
TGCGCCAGCAGCCTCGGTCAGGGAAACTCTGGGGCCAACGTCCTGACTTTC
CASSLGQGNSGANVLTF
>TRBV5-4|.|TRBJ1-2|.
TGTGCCAGCAGCTTGTATGTAGCTAACTATGGCTACACCTTC
CASSLYVANYGYTF
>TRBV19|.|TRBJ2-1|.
TGTGCCAGTAGTCAAAGCCCCCGGACTGGTGAGCAGTTCTTC
CASSQSPRTGEQFF
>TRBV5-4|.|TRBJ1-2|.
TGTGCCAGCAGCTTCGGGGAGTCCTATGGCTACACCTTC
CASSFGESYGYTF
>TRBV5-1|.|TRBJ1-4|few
TGCGCCAGCAGCTTGGGTACGGCTGCTGAAAAACTGTTTTTT
CASSLGTAAEKLFF
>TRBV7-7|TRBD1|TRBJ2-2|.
TGTGCTAGCAGCTTACGACAGGGGGGTACCGGGGAGCTGTTTTTT
CASSLRQGGTGELFF
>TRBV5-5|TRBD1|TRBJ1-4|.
TGTGCCAGCAGGATAACAGGGGGTACTGAAAAACTGTTTTTT
CASRITGGTEKLFF
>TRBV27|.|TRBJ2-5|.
TGTGCCACCCAGGGGGCGGGAGTGGGGGAAGAGACCCAGTACTTC
CATQGAGVGEETQYF
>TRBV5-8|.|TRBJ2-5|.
TGTGCCAGCAGCTTGCTGGAGACCCAGTACTTC
CASSLLETQYF
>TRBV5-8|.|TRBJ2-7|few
TGTGCCAGCACCCATACAGGGAGGGCCTACGAGCAGTACTTC
CASTHTGRAYEQYF
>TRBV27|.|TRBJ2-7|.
TGTGCCAGCAGTTTACGGTACTGGGGCGAGCAGTACTTC
CASSLRYWGEQYF
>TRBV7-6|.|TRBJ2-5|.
TGTGCCAGCAGCTTAAGGGGGGAGACCCAGTACTTC
CASSLRGETQYF
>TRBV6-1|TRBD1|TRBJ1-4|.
TGTGCCAGCAGTGAAGCTACAGGGACAGCAAGAAATGAAAAACTGTTTTTT
CASSEATGTARNEKLFF
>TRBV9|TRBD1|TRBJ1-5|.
TGTGCCAGCAGCGTAAAAAGGGGACAGGACCCTCGCGGGGGTATATATAGCAATCAGCCCCAGCATTTT
CASSVKRGQDPRGGIYSNQPQHF
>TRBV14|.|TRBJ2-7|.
TGTGCCAGCAGCCCGCGTTATGGTTACGAGCAGTACTTC
CASSPRYGYEQYF